This T cell receptor beta chain was sequenced for a study of human T cells and chemical hapten exposure (dated by TCRdb to about 2021). Regarding the study in general: For sensitization, 2% DPC in acetone was applied to a 2 cm by 2 cm area of upper inner arm skin. Patients additionally received weekly therapeutic DPC doses to the scalp throughout the approximately 25-week study period. Patch testing was done on the upper back using Finn chambers containing 0.01% DPC, and results were scored after 6 days according to International Contact Dermatitis Research Group standards. The mostly female patient cohort included alopecia areata with under or over 50% scalp involvement, alopecia totalis and alopecia universalis. Libraries were pooled for sequencing, and variation in per-sample TCR yields was attributed mainly to small differences in library volumes within the pool. In alopecia patients, the study followed how the peripheral blood TCR repertoire changed in vivo over primary and secondary sensitization to diphenylcyclopropenone (DPC), a hapten. Blood samples were taken from patients before sensitization (week 0) and then at 2, 6 and about 24 weeks after DPC sensitization. Blood for TCR sequencing was provided by twenty-nine alopecia patients at one to four time points (pre-sensitization, 2, 6 and 24 weeks).

This specimen's time point label, per the study, means: pre-sensitization, week 0. The sample's treatment or condition label, in plain terms: therapeutic diphenylcyclopropenone sensitization with weekly scalp DPC. Blood at each patch-test visit was drawn before the patch test was applied. To be eligible, patients had to be aged 18 to 70, diagnosed with alopecia and judged suitable for DPC therapy, while pregnant patients were excluded. Total RNA was extracted from unfractionated whole blood collected in Tempus Blood RNA tubes. Libraries were built with RACE. For sequencing, a NextSeq 500 was employed. During library preparation, unique molecular identifiers were attached to individual cDNA molecules so that TCRs could be counted quantitatively and reproducibly. For every blood RNA sample, sequencing covered both the TCR alpha and TCR beta chains. The paper's processing steps were these. A median of roughly 98,000 TCRs per sample was observed, with a range of 23,224 to 690,600. V, J and CDR3 annotation of the TCR reads was performed with the Decombinator software suite. To make PS versus PT1 abundance plots, every sample was subsampled to the same number of TCRs (28,000). TCRs were defined as expanded if absent before sensitization and observed at least eight times at the 2-week time point. TCRdb reran the public reads through fastp at Q25 and MiXCR, keeping productive beta chains. Records with the same CDR3 protein are collapsed into one entry carrying the most frequent genes and DNA. In this record, the V and J calls reflect TCRdb's handling and not the investigators' own analysis. The sample table holds roughly 100,000 distinct CDR3 sequences, of which around 10% were seen once. The ten top clones hold roughly 3.5% of the sample.

A remark on this clonotype: What antigen it recognizes has not been identified. Base qualities are not recorded, but no much larger clone differs from it by a single base.

The study at large found these results: The number of PT1 expanded TCRs positively correlated with patch test score, significant at thresholds 8, 16 and 32 but not 4. After repeated subsampling, the strength of the expansion versus patch-test correlation and the threshold at which it became significant changed. The number of TCRs above 1 in 1000 frequency did not change with DPC sensitization; there was no evidence of global repertoire structure alterations. Because every patient had alopecia, a presumed autoimmune disease, the patients' immune response might differ from that of healthy individuals. Compared with pre-sensitization or healthy control sets, expanded TCRs formed significantly more large CDR3 similarity clusters, which is consistent with antigen-driven responses.

The CDR3 covers 13 residues, taking in both the cysteine and the phenylalanine. The DNA shown is the 39-base CDR3, in frame from base 1. From a lookup of the germline V gene (reference sequence), CDR1 and CDR2 are LGHDT and YNNKEL. The germline ends are 12 bases apart after V is trimmed by 4 bases and J by 6 bases. The sample here was whole blood, taken in connection with sensitization to the hapten diphenylcyclopropenone (DPC). The sequence derives from a woman aged 40 to 50 with alopecia areata. Some clones in this sample may be carry-over from other donors' samples. The chain is made from TRBV3-1 and TRBJ1-2, with TRBD1 as a weak D call on 6 bases. The DNA sequence is given as TGTGCCAGCAGCCGAACAGGGACGGATGGCTACACCTTC. It translates as CASSRTGTDGYTF.